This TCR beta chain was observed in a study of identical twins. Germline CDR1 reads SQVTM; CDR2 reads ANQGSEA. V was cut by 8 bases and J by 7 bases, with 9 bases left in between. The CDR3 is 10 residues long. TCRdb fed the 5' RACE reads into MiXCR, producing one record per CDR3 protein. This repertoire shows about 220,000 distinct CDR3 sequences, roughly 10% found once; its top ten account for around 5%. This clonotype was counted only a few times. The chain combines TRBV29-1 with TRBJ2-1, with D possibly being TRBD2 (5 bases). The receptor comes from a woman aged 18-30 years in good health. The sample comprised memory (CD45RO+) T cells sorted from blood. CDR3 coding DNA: TGCAGCCCGAGGGAGAATGAGCAGTTCTTC. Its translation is CSPRENEQFF.